These 2 T cell receptor beta chains were all obtained from the same sample, sequenced in a study of shared clonotypes between healthy human individuals. Assay used: immunoSEQ multiplex PCR; TCRdb lists only in-frame clones, some missing. The data show about 1 million clones, 70% to 80% seen once. The sequenced sample was memory CD4+ T cells sorted from blood. The subset here: CD45RA-negative fraction. The receptors originated from a man aged 18 to 29 in good health.

This clone has only a few counts. At the DNA level, this CDR3 is encoded by other sequences in the same sample as well. The chain is built from TRBV7-3 and TRBJ1-1; D is uncertain. Germline CDR1 SGHTA, CDR2 FQGTGA. The V end was cut by 2 bases, the J end by 1 base, with 5 bases between. The CDR3 is made up of 13 amino acids. CDR3 bases: TGTGCCAGCAGCTTACAGGAGAACACTGAAGCTTTCTTT. It is translated as CASSLQENTEAFF.

The chain recombines TRBV5-1 with TRBJ2-5; D might be TRBD1 (6 bases). CDR1 is SGHRS and CDR2 is YFSETQ in the germline V gene. The V and J ends lost 4 bases and 7 bases respectively, with 14 bases between them. The CDR3 consists of 13 residues. CDR3 loop: CASSVEGVSTQYF. The CDR3 region has the DNA TGCGCCAGCAGCGTAGAGGGGGTTTCGACCCAGTACTTC.